Sequencing of this T cell receptor beta chain was carried out in a study of regulatory T cells in long-lasting Graves disease. Time point: newly diagnosed GD, antithyroid drugs for less than 3 months. Extracted PBMC RNA gave rise to the TCR library. Sequencing libraries for TCR beta were prepared with iRepertoire HTBI primers and Arm-PCR of CDR3 regions. TCRdb recomputed calls from the multiplex PCR reads with MiXCR, one row per CDR3 protein. The repertoire has 350,000 to 550,000 distinct CDR3 sequences, roughly 17% of them found once; the top ten carry 20% to 25%. The data were also submitted as part of a second study, on T cells in Graves' hyperthyroidism and ophthalmopathy. According to that study: Graves' hyperthyroidism without ophthalmopathy progression within 18 months was termed stable. The primer set for the first-round RT-PCR of the TCR CDR3 was HTBI.

The receptor was isolated from a woman between 18 and 29 years old with Graves disease. Here the sequenced sample was peripheral blood mononuclear cells (PBMCs), taken at new diagnosis, from a patient treated with antithyroid drugs.

The CDR3 here is CASSYRTSGDNTGELFF. The CDR3 DNA reads TGTGCCAGCAGTTATAGGACTAGCGGGGACAACACCGGGGAGCTGTTTTTT. The rearrangement uses TRBV7-2 and TRBJ2-2, with 12 bases aligning to TRBD2. Germline CDR1 SGHTA, CDR2 FQGNSA. The CDR3 extends over 17 amino acids. V was clipped by 6 bases and J by 2 bases; unmatched bases: 7. Based on the CDR3 plus reference TRBV7-2 and TRBJ2-2, the full variable domain is GAGVSQSPSNKVTEKGKDVELRCDPISGHTALYWYRQSLGQGLEFLIYFQGNSAPDKSGLPSDRFSAERTGGSVSTLTIQRTQQEDSAVYLCASSYRTSGDNTGELFFGEGSRLTVL.